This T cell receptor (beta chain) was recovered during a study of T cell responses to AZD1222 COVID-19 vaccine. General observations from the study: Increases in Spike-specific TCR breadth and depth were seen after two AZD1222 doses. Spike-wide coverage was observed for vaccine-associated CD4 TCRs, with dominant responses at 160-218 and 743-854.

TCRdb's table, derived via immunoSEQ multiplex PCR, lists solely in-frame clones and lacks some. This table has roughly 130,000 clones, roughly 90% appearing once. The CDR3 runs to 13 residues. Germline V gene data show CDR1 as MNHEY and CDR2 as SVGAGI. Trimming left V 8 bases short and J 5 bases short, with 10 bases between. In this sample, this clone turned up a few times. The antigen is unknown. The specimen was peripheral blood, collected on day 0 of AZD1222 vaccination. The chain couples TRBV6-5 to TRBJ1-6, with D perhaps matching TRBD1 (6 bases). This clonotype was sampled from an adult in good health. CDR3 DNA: TGTGCCAGCCGGGACACCAATAATTCACCCCTCCACTTT. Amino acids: CASRDTNNSPLHF.